The TCR beta chain described here comes from a study of blood T cell repertoires in COVID-19. Study-wide context: PBMCs, B-cell-depleted T cells, or T cells provided the cDNA or gDNA that made up the material.

The study assigned cohorts using participant-reported clinical history. Authors' data handling: Reference gene primer amplification gave estimated nucleated cell counts. Measured with immunoSEQ multiplex PCR; TCRdb has only the in-frame clones, and not every one. Clone size and the V and J calls come from that table; the DNA yielded D and trimming. The sample yields fewer than 200,000 clones, around four fifths seen once. Trimming removed 3 bases from V and 9 bases from J, with 15 bases in between. This CDR3 has 14 residues. Per the germline V gene, CDR1 is MGHRA and CDR2 is YSYEKL. The material sequenced was PBMCs or T cells enriched from blood (not recorded which). The chain recombines TRBV4-1 with TRBJ1-5, with D possibly matching TRBD1 (5 bases). The sequence derives from a woman aged 45-65 years in a cohort exposed to, infected with or recovered from COVID-19 (not recorded which). This CDR3 is CASSHGGGSGPQHF. In DNA form, the CDR3 reads TGCGCCAGCAGCCATGGGGGGGGTTCGGGGCCCCAGCATTTT.